This TCR beta chain was sequenced during a study of T cell repertoires in cytomegalovirus infection. A single record per CDR3 protein comes from TCRdb applying MiXCR to the reads. Seen here are under 200,000 distinct CDR3 sequences, roughly 17% observed once, and the top ten hold over 15%. Study-level results: The ex vivo response was dominated by HLA-C-restricted CMV-specific TCR beta clonotypes.

The germline gives CDR1 SNHLY, CDR2 FYNNEI. The CDR3 is made up of 14 amino acids. Trimming stripped 11 bases from V and 7 bases from J, with 24 bases between. This clonotype showed up just a few times. Its specificity is not known. Sequenced material: CD8+ T cells from PBMCs. V and J are TRBV2 and TRBJ2-7, with a tentative D call TRBD2 (6 bases). The source is a human donor in good health (CMV status not recorded). Some clones in this sample may be carry-over from other donors' samples. The CDR3 DNA follows: TGTGCCGGCGGAGGGGCTAGAGGGCATGGAGAGCAGTACTTC. Protein product: CAGGGARGHGEQYF.